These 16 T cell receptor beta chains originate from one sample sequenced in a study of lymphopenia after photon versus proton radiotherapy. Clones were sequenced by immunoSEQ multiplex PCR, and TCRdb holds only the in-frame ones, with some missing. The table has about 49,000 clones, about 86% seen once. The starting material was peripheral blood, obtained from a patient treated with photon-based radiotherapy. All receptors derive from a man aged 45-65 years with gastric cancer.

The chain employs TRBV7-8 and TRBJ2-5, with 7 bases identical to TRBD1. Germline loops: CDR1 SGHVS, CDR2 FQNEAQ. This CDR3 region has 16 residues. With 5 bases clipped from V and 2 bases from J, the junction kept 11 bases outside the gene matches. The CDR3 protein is CASSARPGTVQETQYF. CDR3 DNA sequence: TGTGCCAGCAGCGCAAGACCCGGGACAGTACAAGAGACCCAGTACTTC.

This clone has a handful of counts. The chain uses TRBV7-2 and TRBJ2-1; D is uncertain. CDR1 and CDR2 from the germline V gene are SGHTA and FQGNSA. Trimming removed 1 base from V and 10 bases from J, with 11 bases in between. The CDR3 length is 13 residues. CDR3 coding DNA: TGTGCCAGCAGCTTAGGTCTAGACGGGGAGCAGTTCTTC. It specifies CASSLGLDGEQFF.

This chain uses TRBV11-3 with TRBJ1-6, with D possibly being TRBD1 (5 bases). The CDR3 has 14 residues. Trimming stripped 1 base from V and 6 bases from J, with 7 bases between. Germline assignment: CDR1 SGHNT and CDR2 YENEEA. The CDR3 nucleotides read TGTGCCAGCAGCTTAGGGGACGGTAATTCACCCCTCCACTTT. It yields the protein CASSLGDGNSPLHF.

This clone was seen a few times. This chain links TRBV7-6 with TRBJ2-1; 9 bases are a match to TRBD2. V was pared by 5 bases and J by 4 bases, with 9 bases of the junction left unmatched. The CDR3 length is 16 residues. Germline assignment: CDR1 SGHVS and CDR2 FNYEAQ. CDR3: CASSLRLAGPYNEQFF. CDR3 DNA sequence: TGTGCCAGCAGCCTCCGCCTAGCGGGACCTTACAATGAGCAGTTCTTC.

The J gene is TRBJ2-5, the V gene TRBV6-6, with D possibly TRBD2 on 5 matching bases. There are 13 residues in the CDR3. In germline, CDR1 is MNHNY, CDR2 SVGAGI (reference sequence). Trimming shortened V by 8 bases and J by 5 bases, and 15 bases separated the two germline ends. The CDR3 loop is CASGRGERETQYF. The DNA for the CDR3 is TGTGCCAGCGGTCGGGGTGAACGGGAGACCCAGTACTTC.

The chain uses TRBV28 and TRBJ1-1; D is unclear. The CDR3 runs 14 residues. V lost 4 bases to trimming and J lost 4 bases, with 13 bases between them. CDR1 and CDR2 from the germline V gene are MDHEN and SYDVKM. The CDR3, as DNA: TGTGCCAGCAGTTCATGGGCCGCCGCCACTGAAGCTTTCTTT. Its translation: CASSSWAAATEAFF.

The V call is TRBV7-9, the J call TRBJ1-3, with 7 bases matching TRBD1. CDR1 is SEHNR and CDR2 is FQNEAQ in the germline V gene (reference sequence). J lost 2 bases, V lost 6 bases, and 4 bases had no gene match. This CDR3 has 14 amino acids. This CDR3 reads CASRSQGTGNTIYF. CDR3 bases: TGTGCCAGCAGATCACAGGGGACTGGAAACACCATATATTTT.

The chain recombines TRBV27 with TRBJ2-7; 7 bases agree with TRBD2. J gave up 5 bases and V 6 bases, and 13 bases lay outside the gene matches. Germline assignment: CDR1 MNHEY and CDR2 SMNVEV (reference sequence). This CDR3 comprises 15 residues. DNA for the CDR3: TGTGCCAGCAGCCCTAAACGGGGACTACTGGACGAGCAGTACTTC. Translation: CASSPKRGLLDEQYF.

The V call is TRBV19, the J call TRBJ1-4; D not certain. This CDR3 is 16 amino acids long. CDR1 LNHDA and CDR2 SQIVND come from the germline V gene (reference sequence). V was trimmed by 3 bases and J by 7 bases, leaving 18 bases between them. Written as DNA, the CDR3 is TGTGCCAGTAGTATCCGCGTGGGGTACTCCTTTGAAAAACTGTTTTTT. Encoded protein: CASSIRVGYSFEKLFF.

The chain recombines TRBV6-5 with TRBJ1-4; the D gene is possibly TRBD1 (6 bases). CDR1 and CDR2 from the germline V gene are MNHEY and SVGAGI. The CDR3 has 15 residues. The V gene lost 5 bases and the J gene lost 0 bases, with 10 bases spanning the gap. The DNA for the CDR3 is TGTGCCAGCAGTCAGACAGGTGCAACTAATGAAAAACTGTTTTTT. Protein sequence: CASSQTGATNEKLFF.

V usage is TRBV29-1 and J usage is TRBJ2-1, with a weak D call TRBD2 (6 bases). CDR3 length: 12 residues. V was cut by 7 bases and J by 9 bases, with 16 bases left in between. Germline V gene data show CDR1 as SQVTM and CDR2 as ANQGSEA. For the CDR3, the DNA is TGCAGCGCTATCGGGACTTTGGCTGAGCAGTTCTTC. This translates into CSAIGTLAEQFF.

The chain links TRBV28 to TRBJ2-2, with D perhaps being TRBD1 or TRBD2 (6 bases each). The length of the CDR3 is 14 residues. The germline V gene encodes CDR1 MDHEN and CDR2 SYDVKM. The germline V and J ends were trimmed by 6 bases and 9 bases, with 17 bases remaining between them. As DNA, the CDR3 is TGTGCCAGCAGGGGGGCGGCGGGAACCCGGGAGCTGTTTTTT. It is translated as CASRGAAGTRELFF. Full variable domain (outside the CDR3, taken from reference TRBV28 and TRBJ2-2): DVKVTQSSRYLVKRTGEKVFLECVQDMDHENMFWYRQDPGLGLRLIYFSYDVKMKEKGDIPEGYSVSREKKERFSLILESASTNQTSMYLCASRGAAGTRELFFGEGSRLTVL.

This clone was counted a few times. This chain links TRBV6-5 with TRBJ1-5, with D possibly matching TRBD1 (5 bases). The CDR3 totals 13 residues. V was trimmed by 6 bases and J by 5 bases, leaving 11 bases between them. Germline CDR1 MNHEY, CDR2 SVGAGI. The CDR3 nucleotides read TGTGCCAGCAGGGGGGGAGGGCATCAGCCCCAGCATTTT. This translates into CASRGGGHQPQHF.

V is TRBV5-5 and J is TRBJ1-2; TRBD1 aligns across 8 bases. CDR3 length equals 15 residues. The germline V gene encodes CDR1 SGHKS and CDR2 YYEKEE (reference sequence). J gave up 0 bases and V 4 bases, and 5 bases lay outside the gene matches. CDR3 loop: CASSQTGGANYGYTF. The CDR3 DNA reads TGTGCCAGCAGCCAAACAGGGGGGGCTAACTATGGCTACACCTTC. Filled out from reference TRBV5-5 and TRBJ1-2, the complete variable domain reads DAGVTQSPTHLIKTRGQQVTLRCSPISGHKSVSWYQQVLGQGPQFIFQYYEKEERGRGNFPDRFSARQFPNYSSELNVNALLLGDSALYLCASSQTGGANYGYTFGSGTRLTVV.

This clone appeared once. The DNA of the CDR3 is TGCGCCAGCAGCTTCAATTCCGGAGTTGCTGAAGCTTTCTTT. Translation: CASSFNSGVAEAFF. V usage is TRBV5-1 and J usage is TRBJ1-1; D gene uncertain. The CDR3 length is 14 residues. V shed 2 bases and J shed 6 bases, with 14 bases lying between them. Germline loops: CDR1 SGHRS, CDR2 YFSETQ.

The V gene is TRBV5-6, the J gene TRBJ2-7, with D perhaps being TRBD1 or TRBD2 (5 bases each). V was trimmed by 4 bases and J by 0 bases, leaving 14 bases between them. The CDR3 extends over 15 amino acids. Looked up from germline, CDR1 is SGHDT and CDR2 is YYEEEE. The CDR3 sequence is CASSPGAAYSYEQYF. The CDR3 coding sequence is TGTGCCAGCAGCCCCGGGGCGGCTTACTCCTACGAGCAGTACTTC.